This T cell receptor beta chain was recorded in a study of STAT5B mutations in CD4+ large granular lymphocyte leukemia. Study observations and caveats: No patients shared main leukemic clonotypes, though about 25% appeared at low frequency elsewhere. Without putative leukemic clones, patient CD4-sorted repertoires remained more clonal than healthy CD4+ repertoires. 8/27 top patient clones versus 2/35 control clones were TRBV06-family.

Germline-derived CDR1 and CDR2 are MNHEY and SMNVEV (reference sequence). The V and J ends lost 3 bases and 0 bases respectively, with 11 bases between them. This CDR3 has 15 residues. This was a survey-level run. Clones were sequenced by immunoSEQ multiplex PCR, and TCRdb holds only the in-frame ones, with some missing. The table shows 28,000 or so clones, with approximately 84% occurring only once. A note on this clone: Its antigen is still unknown.

Sequenced sample: CD4+ T cells from blood buffy coats. The V and J genes are TRBV27 and TRBJ2-5; D might be TRBD2 (6 bases). The receptor was isolated from a human donor in good health. The CDR3 DNA is TGTGCCAGCAGTTTTCTGGGGGAGGACCAAGAGACCCAGTACTTC. Translated: CASSFLGEDQETQYF.